The rows below give T cell receptor beta chains drawn from one sample of a study of cytomegalovirus exposure and HLA in healthy donors. Method: immunoSEQ multiplex PCR; TCRdb's copy keeps in-frame clones and lacks some. The sample has 100,000 or so clones; 77% are singletons. Material: PBMCs. These receptors were taken from a woman aged 40 to 49 in good health and CMV-seropositive. The CDR3 runs from the conserved cysteine through the conserved F or W. Each record gives: V gene, CDR3 length, D gene, J gene, clone size, CDR3 DNA, CDR3 protein. D genes are given only for firm matches. Not every row has a clone size; where given, it reads once, few, many or a size class.

TRBV5-1,14,TRBD1,TRBJ1-4,NA,TGCGCCAGCAGCCGCGACAGGGGATCTGAAAAACTGTTTTTT,CASSRDRGSEKLFF
TRBV7-6,16,TRBD2,TRBJ2-1,NA,TGTGCCAGCAGCCCTCTCCTAGCGGGGGTGGGGAATGAGCAGTTCTTC,CASSPLLAGVGNEQFF
TRBV18,17,NA,TRBJ2-3,few,TGTGCCAGCTCACCGCCCAGGGGGGCCCCACGCACAGATACGCAGTATTTT,CASSPPRGAPRTDTQYF
TRBV5-1,14,NA,TRBJ2-7,NA,TGCGCCAGCAGCTTCTTCACAGGGTCGTACGAGCAGTACTTC,CASSFFTGSYEQYF
TRBV21-1,16,NA,TRBJ1-2,NA,TGTGCCAGCAGCGAAGGACAGGGGGCCCTAGCCTATGGCTACACCTTC,CASSEGQGALAYGYTF
TRBV7-6,13,NA,TRBJ2-7,NA,TGTGCCAGCAGCCTTGCCAACAGGGCCGAGCAGTACTTC,CASSLANRAEQYF
TRBV27,15,TRBD1,TRBJ1-2,NA,TGTGCCAGCAGTCTCAAGACAGGGGGCGACAATGGCTACACCTTC,CASSLKTGGDNGYTF
TRBV28,14,NA,TRBJ1-1,NA,TGTGCCAGCAGTTTATGGGGGAGGGACACTGAAGCTTTCTTT,CASSLWGRDTEAFF
TRBV5-1,17,TRBD2,TRBJ2-3,NA,TGCGCCAGCAGCTTGCGCGGACTAGCGCTCACCACAGATACGCAGTATTTT,CASSLRGLALTTDTQYF
TRBV5-1,16,TRBD2,TRBJ2-1,NA,TGCGCCAGCAGCTTCACTAGTGCCGGGAGGGATAATGAGCAGTTCTTC,CASSFTSAGRDNEQFF
TRBV28,14,TRBD1,TRBJ1-5,NA,TGTGCCAGCAGTTCCCTCCAGGGGGATCAGCCCCAGCATTTT,CASSSLQGDQPQHF
TRBV28,17,TRBD2,TRBJ2-3,few,TGTGCCAGCAGCCCACCTACGTTGGAGGGAGGGGCAGATACGCAGTATTTT,CASSPPTLEGGADTQYF
TRBV7-7,18,TRBD2,TRBJ2-2,once,TGTGCTAGCAGCTCACTCCTCTGGGCGGGGGGTGACACCGGGGAGCTGTTTTTT,CASSSLLWAGGDTGELFF
TRBV6-5,14,TRBD1,TRBJ1-1,NA,TGTGCCAGCAGGCGTATGGACAGGGGCTCTGAAGCTTTCTTT,CASRRMDRGSEAFF
TRBV6-1,15,TRBD1,TRBJ2-7,NA,TGTGCCAGCAGTGAAGCCTCGGGACAGGAGGACGAGCAGTACTTC,CASSEASGQEDEQYF
TRBV12-5,12,NA,TRBJ2-5,once,TGTGCTAGTGGGGTAGTGGAAGAGACCCAGTACTTC,CASGVVEETQYF
TRBV28,16,NA,TRBJ1-3,once,TGTGCCAGCAGTTTAGGGGGGGCAGTGGCTGGAAACACCATATATTTT,CASSLGGAVAGNTIYF
TRBV7-2,14,TRBD2,TRBJ2-7,NA,TGTGCCAGCGGTATTGCTAGCGGTTTTAACGAGCAGTACTTC,CASGIASGFNEQYF
TRBV9,13,NA,TRBJ2-3,once,TGTGCCAGCAGCGTAGCGCGGCGGAATACGCAGTATTTT,CASSVARRNTQYF
TRBV6-1,15,NA,TRBJ1-6,NA,TGTGCCAGCACGGAGTGGGAGTCCTATAATTCACCCCTCCACTTT,CASTEWESYNSPLHF